This T cell receptor beta chain was profiled in a study of blood T cell repertoires in COVID-19. About the research overall: PBMCs, B-cell-depleted T cells, or T cells provided the cDNA or gDNA that made up the material.

The table came from immunoSEQ multiplex PCR; TCRdb's copy has only in-frame clones and leaves some out. The sample contains over 200,000 clones, roughly four fifths of which appear only once. Participants, roughly 18 to 100 years old, spanned fewer than 25 US areas. Material: PBMCs or T cells enriched from blood (not recorded which). The receptor's source is a man between 60 and 75 years old who had recovered from COVID-19.

CDR3 sequence reads: CSASERGRNEAFF. In DNA, the CDR3 is TGCAGTGCTAGTGAACGTGGGAGGAATGAAGCTTTCTTT. The V gene is TRBV20-1, the J gene TRBJ1-1; D unresolved. V was shortened by 3 bases and J by 7 bases, with 15 bases between the two germline ends. CDR3 length: 13 amino acids. Germline CDR1 reads DFQATT; CDR2 reads SNEGSKA (reference sequence).